The 32 T cell receptor beta chains presented below share a single source sample, sequenced in a study of blood T cell repertoires in COVID-19. Assay used: immunoSEQ multiplex PCR; TCRdb lists only in-frame clones, some missing. The table includes 100,000 to 120,000 clones, approximately 82% detected once. Sequencing was done on a sample of peripheral blood. These receptors all come from a woman over 75 with acute or convalescent COVID-19.

This clone was seen a handful of times. The chain uses TRBV24-1 and TRBJ2-7, with TRBD2 identical over 8 bases. The CDR3 loop spans 14 amino acids. Losses at the gene ends were 3 bases for V and 4 bases for J; bases not matched to a gene: 4. Germline loops: CDR1 KGHDR, CDR2 SFDVKD. The DNA for the CDR3 is TGTGCCACCAGTGATAGCGGGGGCACGTACGAGCAGTACTTC. Its translation: CATSDSGGTYEQYF.

This sequence joins TRBV7-2 and TRBJ2-7, with a possible D match to TRBD2 (6 bases). Germline V gene data show CDR1 as SGHTA and CDR2 as FQGNSA. This CDR3 has 14 residues. V lost 6 bases, J lost 0 bases, and 12 bases lay in between. Written as DNA, the CDR3 is TGTGCCAGCAGATGGGACTTATACTCCTACGAGCAGTACTTC. Translation: CASRWDLYSYEQYF.

The CDR3 is CASSSLRFYNSPLHF. DNA for the CDR3: TGTGCCAGCAGCAGTCTCAGGTTCTATAATTCACCCCTCCACTTT. This sequence joins TRBV7-2 and TRBJ1-6, with D unclear. The CDR3 is made up of 15 amino acids. CDR1 and CDR2 from the germline V gene are SGHTA and FQGNSA. Trimming shortened V by 5 bases and J by 3 bases, and 11 bases separated the two germline ends.

This clone was detected many times. The gene calls are TRBV5-1 and TRBJ2-4, with 13 bases lining up with TRBD2. The CDR3 runs to 16 residues. The germline V gene has CDR1 SGHRS and CDR2 YFSETQ. Germline trimming cut 7 bases from V and 8 bases from J; bases unmatched to any gene: 12. CDR3 nucleotides: TGCGCCAGCCGATCAGGACTAGCGGGAGAGGGGGACATTCAGTACTTC. The encoded protein is CASRSGLAGEGDIQYF.

The chain uses TRBV25-1 and TRBJ2-7, with TRBD2 matching over 8 bases. There are 14 residues in the CDR3. Germline CDR1 MGHDK, CDR2 SYGVNS. Losses at the gene ends were 3 bases for V and 7 bases for J; bases not matched to a gene: 8. CDR3 bases: TGTGCCAGCAGTGAGGGCGGGAGGAGTCCAGAGCAGTACTTC. It codes for CASSEGGRSPEQYF.

This clone came up once. The chain recombines TRBV27 with TRBJ2-7; tentative D call: TRBD2 (5 bases). This CDR3 is built from 14 residues. Trimming cost V 6 bases and J 0 bases, with 12 bases left between them. Germline V CDR1 and CDR2: MNHEY, SMNVEV (reference sequence). The CDR3 DNA reads TGTGCCAGCAGACCGAGCGGCAGCTCCTACGAGCAGTACTTC. This gives the protein CASRPSGSSYEQYF.

The V call is TRBV29-1, the J call TRBJ1-2; D is uncertain. Germline loops: CDR1 SQVTM, CDR2 ANQGSEA. The length of the CDR3 is 12 residues. V lost 3 bases and J lost 7, with 12 bases in between. The CDR3 spells CSVDSPYGGYTF. The CDR3 nucleotides read TGCAGCGTTGATTCTCCTTACGGTGGCTACACCTTC. Combining the CDR3 with reference TRBV29-1 and TRBJ1-2 gives the whole variable domain SAVISQKPSRDICQRGTSLTIQCQVDSQVTMMFWYRQQPGQSLTLIATANQGSEATYESGFVIDKFPISRPNLTFSTLTVSNMSPEDSSIYLCSVDSPYGGYTFGSGTRLTVV.

V usage is TRBV6-5 and J usage is TRBJ2-7; possibly TRBD1 for D (5 bases). CDR3 length: 14 amino acids. Germline CDR1 reads MNHEY; CDR2 reads SVGAGI. V was pared by 6 bases and J by 6 bases, with 18 bases between. Written as DNA, the CDR3 is TGTGCCAGCAGGACCCACGACAGTTTGGTCGAGCAGTACTTC. It specifies CASRTHDSLVEQYF.

The chain joins TRBV4-1 to TRBJ2-7, with a possible D match to TRBD2 (6 bases). Trimming took 1 base from V and 2 from J, leaving 18 bases between them. This CDR3 has 17 residues. In germline, CDR1 is MGHRA, CDR2 YSYEKL. In DNA form, the CDR3 reads TGCGCCAGCAGCCAAGGTTTCGGAGGGACCTCCACCTACGAGCAGTACTTC. Translation gives CASSQGFGGTSTYEQYF.

The chain employs TRBV7-8 and TRBJ2-6; 8 bases line up with TRBD1. V was clipped by 3 bases and J by 2 bases; unmatched bases: 0. Germline V gene data show CDR1 as SGHVS and CDR2 as FQNEAQ. This CDR3 region has 15 residues. The DNA of the CDR3 is TGTGCCAGCAGCTTGGACAGGGCTGGGGCCAACGTCCTGACTTTC. Amino acid sequence: CASSLDRAGANVLTF.

This clone showed up just a few times. The rearrangement links TRBV5-1 to TRBJ1-2; no clear D gene. This CDR3 has 13 residues. Germline V gene sequence: CDR1 SGHRS, CDR2 YFSETQ. V lost 2 bases, J lost 6 bases, and 11 bases lay in between. Written as DNA, the CDR3 is TGCGCCAGCAGCTTACAGCTTACTGATGGCTACACCTTC. It translates to CASSLQLTDGYTF.

The chain is built from TRBV2 and TRBJ1-5; D may be TRBD1 (5 bases). From germline, CDR1 is SNHLY and CDR2 FYNNEI. The CDR3 length is 15 residues. Trimming took off 1 base at V and 7 bases at J, with 14 bases between the two ends. The CDR3 region has the DNA TGTGCCAGCAGTGAAGGCGTGGGGGGGAGCCAGCCCCAGCATTTT. This gives the protein CASSEGVGGSQPQHF.

The chain links TRBV5-1 to TRBJ2-7; 7 nucleotides match TRBD1. The ends lost 4 bases at V and 0 bases at J; junction bases unmatched: 7. CDR1 SGHRS and CDR2 YFSETQ come from the germline V gene. The CDR3 covers 15 residues. The CDR3 region has the DNA TGCGCCAGCAGCCGGGGTGGACAGGACTCCTACGAGCAGTACTTC. It encodes CASSRGGQDSYEQYF.

The V and J genes are TRBV5-1 and TRBJ2-5, with a possible D match to TRBD2 (6 bases). Germline CDR1 SGHRS, CDR2 YFSETQ. V lost 4 bases, J lost 5 bases, and 21 bases lay in between. The CDR3 sequence is 16 residues long. The CDR3 protein is CASSLALANPSETQYF. CDR3 DNA: TGCGCCAGCAGCCTTGCGCTAGCGAATCCCTCTGAGACCCAGTACTTC. The full variable domain, with the rest looked up from reference TRBV5-1 and TRBJ2-5, is KAGVTQTPRYLIKTRGQQVTLSCSPISGHRSVSWYQQTPGQGLQFLFEYFSETQRNKGNFPGRFSGRQFSNSRSEMNVSTLELGDSALYLCASSLALANPSETQYFGPGTRLLVL.

A word on this clone: Other DNA sequences in the sample encode the same CDR3. The chain recombines TRBV19 with TRBJ2-5; the D gene is possibly TRBD1 (7 bases). The CDR3 totals 15 residues. V was trimmed by 4 bases and J by 5 bases, leaving 17 bases between them. CDR1 and CDR2 (germline): LNHDA, SQIVND (reference sequence). The CDR3 coding sequence is TGTGCCAGTAGTACGACAGGGCCTGGGGGGGAGACCCAGTACTTC. As protein: CASSTTGPGGETQYF.

Here the CDR3 reads CASRPTGRSEAFF. Here the CDR3 DNA reads TGTGCCAGCAGGCCGACAGGGCGGTCTGAAGCTTTCTTT. The V call is TRBV6-5, the J call TRBJ1-1; TRBD1 matches at 7 bases. This CDR3 is 13 amino acids long. Trimming at V came to 6 bases and at J to 6 bases, leaving 7 bases not matched to a gene. CDR1 and CDR2 (germline): MNHEY, SVGAGI.

This sequence joins TRBV19 and TRBJ2-1, with 11 bases identical to TRBD2. This CDR3 comprises 16 residues. Germline V gives CDR1 LNHDA, CDR2 SQIVND (reference sequence). V was clipped by 3 bases and J by 5 bases; unmatched bases: 6. CDR3 nucleotide sequence: TGTGCCAGTAGTATGATGGGACTAGCGGCAAACAATGAGCAGTTCTTC. Translation: CASSMMGLAANNEQFF.

V is TRBV28 and J is TRBJ2-5; 10 bases are a match to TRBD1. With 5 bases clipped from V and 4 bases from J, the junction kept 4 bases outside the gene matches. Germline CDR1 reads MDHEN; CDR2 reads SYDVKM. The CDR3 totals 14 residues. The CDR3 DNA reads as TGTGCCAGCAGTACCGGGACAGGGGTAGAGACCCAGTACTTC. This gives the protein CASSTGTGVETQYF.

V gene TRBV5-1 combines with J gene TRBJ1-5, with 10 positions matching TRBD1. The germline V gene has CDR1 SGHRS and CDR2 YFSETQ. The CDR3 loop spans 15 amino acids. With V trimmed by 3 bases and J by 4 bases, 4 bases remained unmatched. CDR3 nucleotides: TGCGCCAGCAGCTCTGGACAGGGGGGAAATCAGCCCCAGCATTTT. This codes for CASSSGQGGNQPQHF.

This chain links TRBV11-2 with TRBJ2-7, with D maybe TRBD1 (6 bases). From germline, CDR1 is SGHAT and CDR2 FQNNGV. V was pared by 3 bases and J by 3 bases, with 12 bases between. This CDR3 spans 14 amino acids. The CDR3 bases are TGTGCCAGCAGCTTCGACAGGTTCTACTACGAGCAGTACTTC. This translates into CASSFDRFYYEQYF.

This clone is a singleton in its sample. V and J are TRBV28 and TRBJ1-3; D might be TRBD1 (5 bases). The CDR3 loop spans 15 amino acids. In germline, CDR1 is MDHEN, CDR2 SYDVKM. Trimming left V 6 bases short and J 9 bases short, with 21 bases between. CDR3 coding DNA: TGTGCCAGCAGACATTTCAGGGATCTAGAAGCCACCATATATTTT. Translating it yields CASRHFRDLEATIYF. Looking up the rest from reference TRBV28 and TRBJ1-3 gives the full variable domain: DVKVTQSSRYLVKRTGEKVFLECVQDMDHENMFWYRQDPGLGLRLIYFSYDVKMKEKGDIPEGYSVSREKKERFSLILESASTNQTSMYLCASRHFRDLEATIYFGEGSWLTVV.

The genes are TRBV29-1 and TRBJ2-4; 8 bases line up with TRBD1. This CDR3 comprises 11 residues. CDR1 is SQVTM, CDR2 ANQGSEA, per germline. The J segment lost 8 bases and the V segment lost 6 bases, leaving 3 bases of the junction unmatched. CDR3 residues: CSVTGVDIQYF. The CDR3 DNA follows: TGCAGCGTGACAGGGGTGGACATTCAGTACTTC. Combining the CDR3 with reference TRBV29-1 and TRBJ2-4 gives the whole variable domain SAVISQKPSRDICQRGTSLTIQCQVDSQVTMMFWYRQQPGQSLTLIATANQGSEATYESGFVIDKFPISRPNLTFSTLTVSNMSPEDSSIYLCSVTGVDIQYFGAGTRLSVL.

The DNA of the CDR3 is TGCGCCAGCAGCGCGCTGAACCCCTCGGGTGAAAAACTGTTTTTT. It specifies CASSALNPSGEKLFF. This sequence joins TRBV5-1 and TRBJ1-4; D unclear. V dropped 4 bases and J dropped 7 bases, with 17 bases sitting between them. The CDR3 length is 15 residues. Per germline, CDR1 SGHRS and CDR2 YFSETQ.

This clone was counted at least ten times. The chain couples TRBV7-9 to TRBJ2-7, with D possibly matching TRBD1 (6 bases). This CDR3 is built from 14 residues. Germline V gives CDR1 SEHNR, CDR2 FQNEAQ (reference sequence). The V end lost 5 bases, the J end lost 5 bases, and 16 bases lay between the germline ends. Here the CDR3 reads CASSRAETGHEQYF. The CDR3 coding sequence is TGTGCCAGCAGCAGAGCGGAGACAGGCCACGAGCAGTACTTC.

V and J are TRBV18 and TRBJ2-2; D is unresolved. CDR1 KGHSH and CDR2 LQKENI come from the germline V gene. CDR3 size: 12 residues. V lost 5 bases and J lost 3, with 4 bases in between. CDR3: CASSRDTGELFF. CDR3 bases: TGTGCCAGCTCAAGAGACACCGGGGAGCTGTTTTTT.

The chain couples TRBV10-3 to TRBJ1-2, with 9 bases aligning to TRBD1. CDR1 is ENHRY, CDR2 SYGVKD, per germline. This CDR3 has 12 residues. The CDR3 nucleotides read TGTGTCACCGGGACAGGGAGGTATGGCTACACCTTC. Residues: CVTGTGRYGYTF.

The chain carries TRBV7-9 and TRBJ1-4; D is possibly TRBD1 (5 bases). V lost 4 bases and J lost 8, with 20 bases in between. Germline CDR1 SEHNR, CDR2 FQNEAQ (reference sequence). This CDR3 has 16 amino acids. For the CDR3, the DNA is TGTGCCAGCAGCTCCACCCCGGCAGGGATGTCGGAAAAACTGTTTTTT. This encodes CASSSTPAGMSEKLFF.

CDR3 DNA sequence: TGTGCCAGCAGCCAAGGAAACAGTCTCTCTGGGGCCAACGTCCTGACTTTC. This translates into CASSQGNSLSGANVLTF. This chain joins TRBV3-1 (or the pseudogene TRBV3-2) and TRBJ2-6; D not certain. V was pared by 1 base and J by 0 bases, with 10 bases between. The CDR3 runs 17 residues. CDR1 and CDR2 from the germline V gene are LGHDT and YNNKEL (reference sequence).

V is TRBV24-1 and J is TRBJ1-2; a weak D match, TRBD1 (5 bases). V lost 9 bases and J 2 bases, leaving 12 bases between the germline ends. Germline CDR1 KGHDR, CDR2 SFDVKD. This CDR3 comprises 13 residues. The CDR3 loop is CATGTSGNYGYTF. In nucleotides, the CDR3 is TGTGCCACCGGAACCTCAGGGAACTATGGCTACACCTTC.

V gene TRBV7-2 combines with J gene TRBJ1-5, with TRBD1 matching 8 bases. J was trimmed by 6 bases and V by 4 bases; bases with no gene match: 2. The CDR3 runs 13 residues. Germline V gives CDR1 SGHTA, CDR2 FQGNSA. In nucleotides, the CDR3 is TGTGCCAGCAGCTGGACAGGGACTCAGCCCCAGCATTTT. Translation gives CASSWTGTQPQHF.

This clone was seen a few times. This chain links TRBV15 with TRBJ1-2, with D perhaps matching TRBD1 (6 bases). From germline, CDR1 is LNHNV and CDR2 YYDKDF (reference sequence). The V and J ends lost 1 base and 8 bases respectively, with 14 bases between them. This CDR3 comprises 14 residues. The CDR3 loop is CATSRGVRGQGYTF. DNA for the CDR3: TGTGCCACCAGCAGAGGGGTCAGGGGACAAGGCTACACCTTC.

This clone was picked up a small number of times. V gene TRBV2 combines with J gene TRBJ2-3; 8 nucleotides align to TRBD2. The CDR3 is 13 residues long. The V gene's germline CDR1 is SNHLY and CDR2 FYNNEI. V dropped 7 bases and J dropped 9; count of bases not matched to a gene: 9. The CDR3, as DNA: TGTGCCAGCAAAAGCGGGAGAGAGGAAACGCAGTATTTT. This sequence encodes CASKSGREETQYF.